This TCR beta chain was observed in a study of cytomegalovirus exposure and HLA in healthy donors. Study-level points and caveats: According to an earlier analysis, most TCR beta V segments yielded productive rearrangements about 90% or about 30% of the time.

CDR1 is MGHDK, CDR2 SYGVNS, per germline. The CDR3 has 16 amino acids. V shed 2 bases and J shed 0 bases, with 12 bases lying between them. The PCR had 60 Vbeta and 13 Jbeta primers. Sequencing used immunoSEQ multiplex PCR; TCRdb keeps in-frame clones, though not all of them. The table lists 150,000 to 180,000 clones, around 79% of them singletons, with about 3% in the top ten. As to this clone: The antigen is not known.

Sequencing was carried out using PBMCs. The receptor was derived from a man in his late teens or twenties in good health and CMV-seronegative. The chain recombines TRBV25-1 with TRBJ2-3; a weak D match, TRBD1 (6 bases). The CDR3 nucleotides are TGTGCCAGCAGTGAAGGGTGGGGGCTCAGCACAGATACGCAGTATTTT. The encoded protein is CASSEGWGLSTDTQYF.